Sequencing of this TCR beta chain was carried out in a study of PD-1 blockade in classical Hodgkin lymphoma. Study-level findings and limits: When set against healthy donors, newly diagnosed patients were reported to show lower baseline TCR diversity. After ASCT, patients who started nivolumab under 1 year later were excluded. The authors have not defined what causes the repertoire differences, possibly disease activity or prior therapy.

In every patient, relapse followed autologous stem cell transplantation, while exposure to brentuximab vedotin differed. V lost 1 base, J lost 7 bases, and 17 bases lay in between. There are 15 residues in the CDR3. Germline CDR1 SQVTM, CDR2 ANQGSEA. The protocol was immunoSEQ multiplex PCR, while the TCRdb copy is restricted to in-frame clones and leaves out a portion. The table includes roughly 25,000 clones, roughly 78% detected once. The count of this clone is one. The target antigen is unknown. This TCR came from a human donor with classical Hodgkin lymphoma. The chain is built from TRBV29-1 and TRBJ2-1, with a weak D call TRBD2 (5 bases). This specimen consisted of peripheral blood mononuclear cells (PBMCs), obtained before the second cycle of nivolumab. The CDR3 bases are TGCAGCGTTGAAGTGGTACGGGGTGCAGGTAATGAGCAGTTCTTC. Amino acid sequence: CSVEVVRGAGNEQFF.